This T cell receptor (beta chain) is drawn from a study of T cell repertoires in cytomegalovirus infection. Study as a whole: CMV infection and matching HLA type were both indicated by public TCR beta signatures.

CDR1 is MNHEY, CDR2 SMNVEV, per germline (reference sequence). V was shortened by 7 bases and J by 0 bases, with 16 bases between the two germline ends. The CDR3 extends over 16 amino acids. TCRdb ran MiXCR on the reads and lists one entry per CDR3 protein. The table lists about 740,000 distinct CDR3 sequences, roughly a third of them singletons. The source of this sequence is a human donor in good health (CMV status not recorded). Some clones in this sample may be carry-over from other donors' samples. This chain links TRBV27 with TRBJ2-1, with D maybe TRBD1 (5 bases). Material for sequencing was PBMCs. CDR3 in amino acids: CASTLQVTSSYNEQFF. The CDR3 DNA reads TGTGCCAGCACCCTACAGGTAACAAGCTCCTACAATGAGCAGTTCTTC.